This T cell receptor (beta chain) was recovered during a study of T-cell reconstitution after alpha-beta-depleted transplantation in children (dated by TCRdb to 2016 to 2017). For context, the study as a whole: Using TCR repertoire profiling, the study followed T-cell immune reconstitution in a quantitative way in children after TCRalphabeta/CD19-depleted allogeneic hematopoietic cell transplantation.

CDR1 is given as WSHSY and CDR2 as SAAADI, both from the germline V gene. Spanning cysteine to phenylalanine, the CDR3 consists of 12 amino acids. The read is trimmed to its CDR3 DNA, 36 bases read in frame from base 1. V is cut by 0 bases and J by 6 bases, and the space between the germline ends is 6 bases. The protocol used for the library was PCR. The listed sequencing device is Illumina HiSeq 2500. Molecular barcoding was employed in the preparation of TCR libraries, with unique molecular identifiers being used to normalize TCRbeta repertoire quantification. TCRdb applied fastp at Q25 and MiXCR to the public reads, then kept only in-frame beta chains. CDR3 protein duplicates are merged, each entry listing the most common genes and DNA. This sample is represented by 350,000 to 400,000 distinct CDR3 sequences; around 21% of them were singletons. The ten largest clones represent about 3.8% of the sample.

This clonotype appeared many times. There is no known antigen for this receptor. It has no much larger one-base neighbor in the sample; base qualities were not kept. Here the chain combines TRBV10-2 and TRBJ2-7, with the D segment identity uncertain. Sequenced material: PBMCs from the stem cell graft donor, taken from the stem cell graft. The origin of this receptor is a human donor who donated a stem cell graft to a child with acute myeloid leukemia. The CDR3 amino acid sequence is: CASSESHSEQYF. The DNA reads as follows: TGCGCCAGCAGTGAGTCCCATTCCGAGCAGTACTTC.